The 21 T cell receptor beta chains in this list originate from one sample, sequenced in a study of cytomegalovirus exposure and HLA in healthy donors. This table comes from immunoSEQ multiplex PCR, and its TCRdb copy is limited to in-frame clones, with some not included. Of some 61,000 clones in the sample, approximately 97% were seen once. The sample taken for sequencing was PBMCs. These receptors were collected from a woman younger than 35 in good health and CMV-seropositive.

The genes are TRBV5-4 and TRBJ2-5; 12 bases agree with TRBD2. With the DNA end fitting TRBJ2-7 better, the J assignment may be wrong. CDR1 and CDR2 from the germline V gene are SGHNT and YYREEE (reference sequence). There are 17 residues in the CDR3. The CDR3 loop reads CASSLDRLAGELYEQYF. DNA of the CDR3: TGTGCCAGCAGCTTGGACCGACTAGCGGGAGAGCTCTACGAGCAGTACTTC.

This clone was counted a single time. This chain joins TRBV7-2 and TRBJ2-5; 11 bases are shared with TRBD2. V was pared by 3 bases and J by 3 bases, with 0 bases of the junction left unmatched. The CDR3 has 14 residues. The V gene's germline CDR1 is SGHTA and CDR2 FQGNSA. In DNA, the CDR3 is TGTGCCAGCAGCTTGACTAGCGGGGAAGAGACCCAGTACTTC. It yields the protein CASSLTSGEETQYF.

The chain couples TRBV7-9 to TRBJ2-7; D remains ambiguous. This CDR3 is built from 15 residues. The V end lost 1 base, the J end lost 4 bases, and 14 bases lay between the germline ends. Looked up from germline, CDR1 is SEHNR and CDR2 is FQNEAQ (reference sequence). DNA of the CDR3: TGTGCCAGCAGCTTAGTTGCAGTTACGGGTTACGAGCAGTACTTC. It is translated as CASSLVAVTGYEQYF.

This clone occurred once. The V call is TRBV19, the J call TRBJ1-6; D gene uncertain. Germline V gene sequence: CDR1 LNHDA, CDR2 SQIVND (reference sequence). CDR3 length: 13 amino acids. Deletions cut 8 bases from V and 6 bases from J, with 11 bases between. The CDR3 sequence is CASGESVNSPLHF. DNA for the CDR3: TGTGCCAGTGGGGAGAGTGTTAATTCACCCCTCCACTTT.

The chain couples TRBV2 to TRBJ1-3; no firm D call. In germline, CDR1 is SNHLY, CDR2 FYNNEI. This CDR3 comprises 14 residues. Trimming removed 1 base from V and 0 bases from J, with 4 bases in between. The DNA of the CDR3 is TGTGCCAGCAGTGAAGGCAGCTCTGGAAACACCATATATTTT. It specifies CASSEGSSGNTIYF.

The chain carries TRBV14 and TRBJ2-1; TRBD1 might be the D (6 bases). There are 13 residues in the CDR3. V was shortened by 0 bases and J by 12 bases, with 12 bases between the two germline ends. The germline V gene has CDR1 SGHDN and CDR2 FVKESK. The CDR3 protein is CASSQDLEGGQFF. CDR3 DNA sequence: TGTGCCAGCAGCCAAGATTTGGAAGGGGGGCAGTTCTTC.

The chain combines TRBV7-9 with TRBJ2-7; weak D call: TRBD1 (7 bases). The germline CDR1 and CDR2 sequences are SEHNR and FQNEAQ (reference sequence). The CDR3 covers 15 residues. Deletions cut 5 bases from V and 6 bases from J, with 20 bases between. The DNA for the CDR3 is TGTGCCAGCAGCCCAAGGTCCAGGGGGGTGGGCGAGCAGTACTTC. This codes for CASSPRSRGVGEQYF.

The chain carries TRBV19 and TRBJ2-2; no definite D call. The CDR3 is made up of 15 amino acids. Germline-derived CDR1 and CDR2 are LNHDA and SQIVND (reference sequence). Trimming left V 1 base short and J 0 bases short, with 6 bases between. CDR3: CASSIGAANTGELFF. Written as DNA, the CDR3 is TGTGCCAGTAGTATAGGGGCAGCGAACACCGGGGAGCTGTTTTTT.

This chain connects TRBV28 to TRBJ1-1; the match to TRBD1 covers 7 bases. The ends lost 5 bases at V and 4 bases at J; junction bases unmatched: 7. This CDR3 spans 14 amino acids. Germline-derived CDR1 and CDR2 are MDHEN and SYDVKM. The CDR3 region has the DNA TGTGCCAGCAGTGCGGGACAGCTAGGCACTGAAGCTTTCTTT. Translation gives CASSAGQLGTEAFF.

The chain joins TRBV30 to TRBJ1-1; 7 nucleotides line up with TRBD1. V was pared by 1 base and J by 6 bases, with 5 bases of the junction left unmatched. The germline CDR1 and CDR2 sequences are GTSNPN and SVGIG (reference sequence). CDR3 length equals 13 residues. The CDR3 is CAWSGDRDSEAFF. The CDR3 DNA is TGTGCCTGGAGTGGAGACAGGGACTCTGAAGCTTTCTTT.

The gene calls are TRBV7-8 and TRBJ2-3; possibly TRBD1 for D (5 bases). This CDR3 is built from 18 residues. Germline V gives CDR1 SGHVS, CDR2 FQNEAQ. V lost 5 bases and J lost 0, with 21 bases in between. DNA of the CDR3: TGTGCCAGCAGCCTAAGGGGCGTAAGGACGGCCAGCACAGATACGCAGTATTTT. Protein sequence: CASSLRGVRTASTDTQYF.

V is TRBV5-1 and J is TRBJ1-1, with D hard to call. The V end lost 0 bases, the J end lost 1 base, and 7 bases lay between the germline ends. This CDR3 comprises 14 residues. In germline, CDR1 is SGHRS, CDR2 YFSETQ. The CDR3 here is CASSLDPGNTEAFF. The CDR3 DNA reads TGCGCCAGCAGCTTGGATCCAGGGAACACTGAAGCTTTCTTT.

The chain carries TRBV2 and TRBJ2-1; possible D gene TRBD2, 6 bases. The CDR3 covers 15 residues. V lost 8 bases, J lost 0 bases, and 14 bases lay in between. The germline V gene encodes CDR1 SNHLY and CDR2 FYNNEI. The CDR3 here is CASGGSGDSYNEQFF. The CDR3 coding sequence is TGTGCCAGCGGGGGTAGCGGAGACTCCTACAATGAGCAGTTCTTC. The full variable domain, rest sourced from reference TRBV2 and TRBJ2-1, is EPEVTQTPSHQVTQMGQEVILRCVPISNHLYFYWYRQILGQKVEFLVSFYNNEISEKSEIFDDQFSVERPDGSNFTLKIRSTKLEDSAMYFCASGGSGDSYNEQFFGPGTRLTVL.

This rearrangement joins TRBV28 to TRBJ1-4; D perhaps matches TRBD1 (5 bases). Germline CDR1 MDHEN, CDR2 SYDVKM. The CDR3 consists of 13 residues. Trimming shortened V by 7 bases and J by 6 bases, and 12 bases separated the two germline ends. CDR3 amino acids: CASIPQGYEKLFF. DNA for the CDR3: TGTGCCAGCATTCCGCAGGGCTATGAAAAACTGTTTTTT.

This chain connects TRBV5-1 to TRBJ2-2; D unresolved. The V gene's germline CDR1 is SGHRS and CDR2 YFSETQ. With 6 bases removed from V and 1 base from J, the gap between germline ends came to 7 bases. The CDR3 contains 13 residues. The CDR3 DNA reads TGCGCCAGCAACGTACAGAACACCGGGGAGCTGTTTTTT. Protein sequence: CASNVQNTGELFF.

CDR3 residues: CASSPSGVENTGELFF. CDR3 sequence (DNA): TGCGCCAGCAGCCCCTCCGGGGTAGAGAACACCGGGGAGCTGTTTTTT. V is TRBV5-1 and J is TRBJ2-2; D is possibly TRBD2 (5 bases). CDR3 length: 16 amino acids. The germline V and J ends were trimmed by 4 bases and 1 base, with 14 bases remaining between them. Germline-derived CDR1 and CDR2 are SGHRS and YFSETQ.

The rearrangement joins TRBV7-9 to TRBJ1-4; 8 bases are shared with TRBD1. V lost 2 bases to trimming and J lost 5 bases; unmatched junction nucleotides: 4. CDR3 length: 15 amino acids. Looked up from germline, CDR1 is SEHNR and CDR2 is FQNEAQ (reference sequence). The CDR3 region has the DNA TGTGCCAGCAGCTTACGCAGGGGGCCAAATGAAAAACTGTTTTTT. It yields the protein CASSLRRGPNEKLFF.

The chain employs TRBV7-3 and TRBJ2-5, with 10 nucleotides matching TRBD2. CDR3 length: 15 amino acids. J was trimmed by 5 bases and V by 2 bases; bases with no gene match: 5. Germline V gives CDR1 SGHTA, CDR2 FQGTGA. CDR3 in DNA: TGTGCCAGCAGCTTACTAGCGGGAGTCGCGGAGACCCAGTACTTC. It specifies CASSLLAGVAETQYF.

The rearrangement links TRBV4-1 to TRBJ2-1, with 12 nucleotides matching TRBD2. V gave up 4 bases and J gave up 7 bases; unmatched junction bases: 11. Germline lookup yields CDR1 MGHRA and CDR2 YSYEKL. This CDR3 has 17 amino acids. The CDR3 nucleotides read TGCGCCAGCAGCCGCACTACGCGACTAGCGGGAGTGAATGAGCAGTTCTTC. This sequence encodes CASSRTTRLAGVNEQFF.

V is TRBV13 and J is TRBJ1-1, with TRBD1 matching over 7 bases. Looked up from germline, CDR1 is PRHDT and CDR2 is FYEKMQ (reference sequence). This CDR3 is 13 amino acids long. The V and J ends lost 7 bases and 3 bases, in that order; junction bases with no gene match: 5. This CDR3 reads CASTETGYTEAFF. CDR3 nucleotide sequence: TGTGCCAGCACCGAGACAGGGTACACTGAAGCTTTCTTT.

This clone was recorded only once. The V call is TRBV27, the J call TRBJ2-5; D is undetermined. The germline gives CDR1 MNHEY, CDR2 SMNVEV (reference sequence). The CDR3 covers 14 residues. Trimming took off 6 bases at V and 3 bases at J, with 14 bases between the two ends. The CDR3 is CASRSPDTEETQYF. CDR3 nucleotide sequence: TGTGCCAGCAGATCTCCTGACACTGAAGAGACCCAGTACTTC.